This T cell receptor beta chain stems from a study of blood T cell repertoires in COVID-19. Study details: Donors in the United States, Italy and Spain gave samples during acute or convalescent COVID-19.

A Seattle source enrolled patients during active infection and followed them longitudinally. Method: immunoSEQ multiplex PCR; TCRdb's copy keeps in-frame clones and lacks some. The data hold more than 80,000 clones, with about 83% observed a single time. Germline CDR1 ENHRY, CDR2 SYGVKD. The CDR3 extends over 11 amino acids. The V end was cut by 11 bases, the J end by 5 bases, with 12 bases between. This chain uses TRBV10-3 with TRBJ2-5, with a weak D call TRBD2 (6 bases). The sample comprised peripheral blood. This TCR was recovered from a woman aged 55 to 70 with COVID-19, enrolled during active disease. CDR3 sequence: CAAAEGETQYF. DNA of the CDR3: TGTGCCGCCGCGGAGGGGGAGACCCAGTACTTC.